A single sample gave rise to the 22 T cell receptor beta chains below, sequenced in a study of Graves' ophthalmopathy and Graves' hyperthyroidism. Amplified TCR beta CDR3 regions were obtained using RNA transcripts as template. Scientists carried out first-round RT-PCR using HTBI primers and then a second-round multiplex PCR. TCRdb called the multiplex PCR reads again in MiXCR, with one record for every CDR3 protein. Of over a million distinct CDR3 sequences listed, roughly 35% are singletons. The source material was peripheral blood or thyroid tissue (not recorded which). These receptors were collected from an adult man with Graves' hyperthyroidism.

This clonotype was seen just once. This sequence joins TRBV29-1 and TRBJ1-3, with D possibly being TRBD1 (5 bases). V was shortened by 7 bases and J by 0 bases, with 16 bases between the two germline ends. This CDR3 is 15 amino acids long. Germline-derived CDR1 and CDR2 are SQVTM and ANQGSEA. Here the CDR3 reads CSAEGLSSSGNTIYF. DNA of the CDR3: TGCAGCGCTGAGGGACTCAGTTCCTCTGGAAACACCATATATTTT.

V and J are TRBV19 and TRBJ2-5, with no clear D. The CDR3 has 15 residues. The V gene lost 3 bases and the J gene lost 1 base, with 12 bases spanning the gap. CDR1 and CDR2 from the germline V gene are LNHDA and SQIVND (reference sequence). DNA for the CDR3: TGTGCCAGTAGTATCTCTAGAGCCACCCAAGAGACCCAGTACTTC. Amino acids: CASSISRATQETQYF. Looking up the rest from reference TRBV19 and TRBJ2-5 gives the full variable domain: DGGITQSPKYLFRKEGQNVTLSCEQNLNHDAMYWYRQDPGQGLRLIYYSQIVNDFQKGDIAEGYSVSREKKESFPLTVTSAQKNPTAFYLCASSISRATQETQYFGPGTRLLVL.

This clonotype was recorded at least ten times. The V gene is TRBV7-9, the J gene TRBJ2-5; a possible D gene is TRBD2 (5 bases). The V and J ends lost 1 base and 9 bases respectively, with 12 bases between them. The CDR3 is 13 residues long. CDR1 and CDR2 (germline): SEHNR, FQNEAQ (reference sequence). CDR3 loop: CASSLGSSEAQYF. CDR3 in DNA: TGTGCCAGCAGCTTAGGATCCTCGGAGGCCCAGTACTTC.

This clonotype has only a few counts. In DNA, the CDR3 is TGTGCCAGCAGCCAAAAGACAGGGGACACAGAGACCCAGTACTTC. It yields the protein CASSQKTGDTETQYF. V gene TRBV3-1 combines with J gene TRBJ2-5; TRBD1 matches at 8 bases. This CDR3 has 15 residues. Germline loops: CDR1 LGHDT, CDR2 YNNKEL (reference sequence). Losses at the gene ends were 2 bases for V and 4 bases for J; bases not matched to a gene: 6.

The chain is built from TRBV7-2 and TRBJ1-1; D is uncertain. V was shortened by 5 bases and J by 1 base, with 8 bases between the two germline ends. Germline V gene sequence: CDR1 SGHTA, CDR2 FQGNSA. The CDR3 consists of 13 residues. CDR3 region: CASSHSGNTEAFF. CDR3 sequence (DNA): TGTGCCAGCAGCCATAGCGGGAACACTGAAGCTTTCTTT. Using reference TRBV7-2 and TRBJ1-1 for the parts outside the CDR3, the full variable domain is GAGVSQSPSNKVTEKGKDVELRCDPISGHTALYWYRQSLGQGLEFLIYFQGNSAPDKSGLPSDRFSAERTGGSVSTLTIQRTQQEDSAVYLCASSHSGNTEAFFGQGTRLTVV.

The chain is built from TRBV5-1 and TRBJ2-7; no clear D gene. The CDR3 length is 15 residues. CDR1 and CDR2 from the germline V gene are SGHRS and YFSETQ. V was clipped by 2 bases and J by 4 bases, with 16 bases between them. The CDR3 is CASSFNVGIGYEQYF. CDR3 bases: TGCGCCAGCAGCTTCAATGTAGGGATCGGGTACGAGCAGTACTTC. Full variable domain (rest looked up from reference TRBV5-1 and TRBJ2-7): KAGVTQTPRYLIKTRGQQVTLSCSPISGHRSVSWYQQTPGQGLQFLFEYFSETQRNKGNFPGRFSGRQFSNSRSEMNVSTLELGDSALYLCASSFNVGIGYEQYFGPGTRLTVT.

This clonotype appeared many times. The genes are TRBV19 and TRBJ1-6, with D possibly matching TRBD1 (5 bases). CDR1 LNHDA and CDR2 SQIVND come from the germline V gene (reference sequence). V shed 7 bases and J shed 9 bases, with 19 bases lying between them. This CDR3 spans 15 amino acids. CDR3: CASTTPGLGSSPLHF. The CDR3 DNA follows: TGTGCCAGTACCACCCCGGGACTGGGAAGTTCACCCCTCCACTTT. The full variable domain, in which reference TRBV19 and TRBJ1-6 provide the parts outside the CDR3, is DGGITQSPKYLFRKEGQNVTLSCEQNLNHDAMYWYRQDPGQGLRLIYYSQIVNDFQKGDIAEGYSVSREKKESFPLTVTSAQKNPTAFYLCASTTPGLGSSPLHFGNGTRLTVT.

The rearrangement links TRBV4-1 to TRBJ2-7; the match to TRBD1 covers 8 bases. Germline-derived CDR1 and CDR2 are MGHRA and YSYEKL. V lost 2 bases and J lost 7; bases outside the gene matches: 4. The length of the CDR3 is 13 residues. CDR3 loop: CASSQQGAREQYF. The CDR3 coding sequence is TGCGCCAGCAGCCAACAGGGGGCGCGGGAGCAGTACTTC.

At least ten counts were recorded for this clonotype. The J gene is TRBJ2-7, the V gene TRBV29-1; D call uncertain. Germline CDR1 and CDR2: SQVTM and ANQGSEA. The CDR3 is 15 residues long. V dropped 3 bases and J dropped 2 bases, with 17 bases sitting between them. CDR3: CSVEIGSLSPYEQYF. The CDR3 DNA sequence: TGCAGCGTTGAGATAGGCAGTCTTTCCCCCTACGAGCAGTACTTC.

This chain uses TRBV19 with TRBJ2-6; D perhaps matches TRBD1 (8 bases). The V gene lost 6 bases and the J gene lost 2 bases, with 14 bases spanning the gap. From germline, CDR1 is LNHDA and CDR2 SQIVND (reference sequence). The CDR3 contains 16 residues. The DNA for the CDR3 is TGTGCCAGTAGGAACAGGGGGGGCGCTGGGGCCAACGTCCTGACTTTC. It codes for CASRNRGGAGANVLTF.

The sample holds one count of this clonotype. The chain links TRBV7-8 to TRBJ2-2, with TRBD1 matching over 8 bases. This CDR3 contains 14 residues. The V segment lost 6 bases and the J segment 5 bases; nucleotides outside the gene matches: 5. Germline V CDR1 and CDR2: SGHVS, FQNEAQ. CDR3 loop: CASSSRGQTGELFF. As DNA, the CDR3 is TGTGCCAGCAGTTCCAGGGGGCAAACCGGGGAGCTGTTTTTT.

This clonotype was recorded many times. The chain carries TRBV4-3 and TRBJ1-5; no definite D call. The germline V and J ends were trimmed by 0 bases and 0 bases, with 6 bases remaining between them. This CDR3 contains 15 residues. In germline, CDR1 is LGHNA, CDR2 YSLEER. The CDR3 region has the DNA TGCGCCAGCAGCCAAGAGCGGTATAGCAATCAGCCCCAGCATTTT. It encodes CASSQERYSNQPQHF.

A remark on this clonotype: A much more abundant neighbour one base away suggests this may be a read error. The chain employs TRBV7-3 and TRBJ2-7; D uncertain. The CDR3 sequence is 13 residues long. Per the germline V gene, CDR1 is SGHTA and CDR2 is FQGTGA. The V and J ends lost 4 bases and 2 bases respectively, with 9 bases between them. CDR3 sequence: CASSWATTYEQYF. The DNA for the CDR3 is TGTGCCAGCAGCTGGGCCACCACCTACGAGCAGTACTTC.

The rearrangement uses TRBV7-8 and TRBJ1-5, with a weak D call TRBD1 (6 bases). V dropped 2 bases and J dropped 6 bases, with 20 bases sitting between them. Germline V lookup: CDR1 SGHVS, CDR2 FQNEAQ. The CDR3 loop spans 17 amino acids. DNA of the CDR3: TGTGCCAGCAGCTTAAAGGGGGGGGTGGGTTGGATTCAGCCCCAGCATTTT. This encodes CASSLKGGVGWIQPQHF. Combining the CDR3 with reference TRBV7-8 and TRBJ1-5 gives the whole variable domain GAGVSQSPRYKVAKRGQDVALRCDPISGHVSLFWYQQALGQGPEFLTYFQNEAQLDKSGLPSDRFFAERPEGSVSTLKIQRTQQEDSAVYLCASSLKGGVGWIQPQHFGDGTRLSIL.

In this sample, this clonotype turned up a few times. V is TRBV10-3 and J is TRBJ1-2; D is perhaps TRBD1 (6 bases). This CDR3 is built from 15 residues. Between the trimmed V and J ends, which lost 6 bases and 7 bases, there was a span of 21 bases. Germline values: CDR1 ENHRY, CDR2 SYGVKD. The CDR3 DNA follows: TGTGCCATCAGGAAGACAGGTCGGGCAGGACGTGGCTACACCTTC. This sequence encodes CAIRKTGRAGRGYTF.

As for this clonotype: A clone one base away is much larger, so this may be a read error. V is TRBV20-1 and J is TRBJ1-5; TRBD1 might be the D (6 bases). This CDR3 is built from 15 residues. Trimming left V 3 bases short and J 6 bases short, with 18 bases between. CDR1 DFQATT and CDR2 SNEGSKA come from the germline V gene (reference sequence). This CDR3 reads CSASARMGAGQPQHF. In DNA form, the CDR3 reads TGCAGTGCTAGTGCCCGGATGGGGGCAGGTCAGCCCCAGCATTTT.

CDR3 loop: CASSYEGVGNTIYF. In nucleotides, the CDR3 is TGTGCCAGCAGTTACGAGGGGGTCGGAAACACCATATATTTT. This chain links TRBV25-1 with TRBJ1-3; a weak D match, TRBD1 (6 bases). Germline CDR1 and CDR2: MGHDK and SYGVNS. With 5 bases removed from V and 4 bases from J, the gap between germline ends came to 12 bases. The CDR3 sequence is 14 residues long.

In regard to this clonotype: One end of the junction varies from germline; a read error may be responsible. This chain connects TRBV10-3 to TRBJ2-2; TRBD2 might be the D (6 bases). Looked up from germline, CDR1 is ENHRY and CDR2 is SYGVKD. The CDR3 contains 13 residues. CDR3 DNA: TGTGTCATCAATAACGGATACACCGGGGGGCTGTTTTTT. Translation gives CVINNGYTGGLFF.

This clonotype has just one count. V and J are TRBV7-9 and TRBJ2-6; no definite D call. Germline values: CDR1 SEHNR, CDR2 FQNEAQ (reference sequence). The CDR3 has 12 residues. Trimming shortened V by 3 bases and J by 10 bases, and 7 bases separated the two germline ends. The chain's CDR3 is CASSLDANVLTF. For the CDR3, the DNA is TGTGCCAGCAGCTTGGATGCAAACGTCCTGACTTTC.

Comments on this clonotype: A junction boundary mismatches the germline segment, possibly from a read error. J is TRBJ2-7 and V is TRBV5-1; TRBD1 matches at 9 bases. This CDR3 comprises 15 residues. Germline V gives CDR1 SGHRS, CDR2 YFSETQ. Written as DNA, the CDR3 is TGCGCCAACAGCTTTTCGGGACAGGGTTTCGACGAGCAGTACTTC. It is translated as CANSFSGQGFDEQYF.

This clonotype was detected many times. The gene calls are TRBV10-3 and TRBJ2-5; TRBD2 matches at 7 bases. V gave up 0 bases and J gave up 10 bases; unmatched junction bases: 5. Germline V gene lookup returns CDR1 ENHRY and CDR2 SYGVKD. This CDR3 is 13 amino acids long. The CDR3 DNA sequence: TGTGCCATCAGTGAGTCGGTTCGCGGGAGCCAGTACTTC. Translation gives CAISESVRGSQYF.

In the case of this clonotype: This clone may be a read error of a much larger clone one base away. DNA of the CDR3: TGTGCCAGCAGCGTTGACAGGGTCGGAGAGCACTACTTC. Protein: CASSVDRVGEHYF. The chain couples TRBV5-8 to TRBJ2-7, with 7 bases identical to TRBD1. Germline values: CDR1 SGHTS, CDR2 YDEGEE. This CDR3 has 13 residues.